This is a list of T cell receptor beta chains from one sample in a study of control samples from healthy donors and cancer patients. TCRdb's table, derived via immunoSEQ multiplex PCR, lists solely in-frame clones and lacks some. The profile covers a few hundred thousand clones, with 80% to 95% appearing a single time and around 6.4% taken by the ten largest. The sequenced sample was PBMCs. Receptors originate from a man in his forties with head and neck cancer. CDR3s include the opening cysteine and the closing phenylalanine or tryptophan. A D gene is named only where the DNA matches it firmly. Where a row states a size, it is once, few, many or the class of an expanded clone; other rows omit it.

clone_size j_call v_call d_call cdr3_aa cdr3_nt
once TRBJ2-1 TRBV2 TRBD2 CASRGLAGYNEQFF TGTGCCAGCAGGGGACTAGCGGGATATAATGAGCAGTTCTTC
once TRBJ2-5 TRBV3-1/TRBV3-2 NA CASSQLQQETQYF TGTGCCAGCAGCCAATTACAGCAAGAGACCCAGTACTTC
NA TRBJ2-6 TRBV28 NA CASSYSGANVLTF TGTGCCAGCAGTTACTCTGGGGCCAACGTCCTGACTTTC
once TRBJ2-7 TRBV30 TRBD1 CAWSPPGTAAYEQYF TGTGCCTGGAGTCCCCCCGGGACAGCCGCCTACGAGCAGTACTTC
NA TRBJ1-1 TRBV10-1 NA CASSEMGNTEAFF TGCGCCAGCAGTGAGATGGGAAACACTGAAGCTTTCTTT
NA TRBJ1-2 TRBV30 NA CAWYTGGGDGGYTF TGTGCCTGGTACACCGGGGGCGGGGATGGTGGCTACACCTTC
NA TRBJ1-1 TRBV5-1 TRBD1 CASSVQGAGNTEAFF TGCGCCAGCAGCGTACAGGGGGCCGGGAACACTGAAGCTTTCTTT
NA TRBJ2-7 TRBV3-1/TRBV3-2 NA CASSHGGTEGEQYF TGTGCCAGCAGCCATGGTGGGACGGAGGGCGAGCAGTACTTC
NA TRBJ2-7 TRBV15 NA CATSRERGGSYEQYF TGTGCCACCAGCAGAGAGCGGGGAGGCTCCTACGAGCAGTACTTC
few TRBJ2-2 TRBV6-5 NA CASSDSLAYGELFF TGTGCCAGCAGTGACTCCCTAGCTTACGGGGAGCTGTTTTTT
NA TRBJ1-1 TRBV25-1 TRBD1 CASSEGTGYTEAFF TGTGCCAGCAGTGAAGGGACAGGATACACTGAAGCTTTCTTT
NA TRBJ2-5 TRBV2 NA CASSESSPETQYF TGTGCCAGCAGTGAGTCCTCACCAGAGACCCAGTACTTC